Shown below are 5 T cell receptor beta chains from a single sample sequenced in a study of T-cell reconstitution after alpha-beta-depleted transplantation in children. The TCRbeta library incorporated unique molecular identifiers. A single record per CDR3 protein comes from TCRdb applying MiXCR to the PCR reads. In the table there are roughly 300,000 distinct CDR3 sequences, 11% of which are singletons. Sequences were derived from peripheral blood, sampled 180 days after TCRalphabeta/CD19-depleted stem cell transplant. All receptors come from a male patient between 2 and 10 years old who had a stem cell transplant for chronic granulomatous disease, so the T cells may come from the graft donor.

The chain uses TRBV20-1 and TRBJ1-1, with D possibly being TRBD1 (6 bases). V was clipped by 1 base and J by 7 bases, with 16 bases between them. The CDR3 loop spans 14 amino acids. Germline CDR1 and CDR2: DFQATT and SNEGSKA (reference sequence). The CDR3, as DNA: TGCAGTGCTAGAGGGGCGGGGGCGCCCGGTGAAGCTTTCTTT. It codes for CSARGAGAPGEAFF.

In its sample, this clonotype was seen many times. The chain joins TRBV21-1 to TRBJ2-7; the table's D call TRBD2 went unverified against the DNA. TRBV21-1 is tagged as a pseudogene. CDR3 size: 17 residues. CDR3 protein: CASSKVRPSGSIGEQYF. Written as DNA, the CDR3 is TGTGCCAGCAGCAAAGTGAGACCTAGCGGGAGTATCGGCGAGCAGTACTTC.

This clonotype has a count of ten or more. CDR3 bases: TGCGCCAGCACGGAAGCTCTAGGGGAGACCCAGTACTTC. Translating gives CASTEALGETQYF. V usage is TRBV10-1 and J usage is TRBJ2-5; D remains unclear. V dropped 7 bases and J dropped 5 bases, with 14 bases sitting between them. Germline V gives CDR1 WNHNN, CDR2 SYGVQD (reference sequence). The CDR3 sequence is 13 residues long.

This clonotype was counted many times. This chain joins TRBV29-1 and TRBJ2-5; D may be TRBD2 (6 bases). CDR1 and CDR2 from the germline V gene are SQVTM and ANQGSEA. The CDR3 runs to 12 residues. V lost 7 bases and J 5 bases, leaving 14 bases between the germline ends. In DNA, the CDR3 is TGCAGCGCCTTGGGACTGCACGAGACCCAGTACTTC. It translates to CSALGLHETQYF.

This clonotype was observed many times. This chain joins TRBV5-1 and TRBJ2-7, with a possible D match to TRBD1 (5 bases). Germline values: CDR1 SGHRS, CDR2 YFSETQ. CDR3 length: 14 amino acids. Trimming pared 4 bases from V and 6 bases from J, leaving 17 bases between. This CDR3 is CASSAEYRIGEQYF. The CDR3 DNA is TGCGCCAGCAGCGCAGAGTACAGGATCGGCGAGCAGTACTTC.